The rows below give T cell receptor beta chains drawn from one sample of a study of blood T cells in healthy people across ages. In TCRdb, the 5' RACE reads were re-called with MiXCR into one record per CDR3 protein. This table holds about 930,000 distinct CDR3 sequences, approximately 32% found once. These data also featured in a second study, about T cells of mothers and their children.

Sequences were obtained from blood. Source of these receptors: a woman in her thirties or forties in good health. The CDR3 runs from the conserved cysteine through the conserved F or W. Each record gives: J gene, clone size, V gene, D gene, CDR3 protein, CDR3 DNA. A D gene is named only where the DNA matches it firmly. The size entry is marked missing in some rows and otherwise reads once, few, many or a size class.

>TRBJ2-1|few|TRBV9|TRBD2
CASSVALAGYNEQFF
TGTGCCAGCAGCGTAGCCCTAGCGGGGTACAATGAGCAGTTCTTC
>TRBJ2-1|NA|TRBV5-1|NA
CASRTTAGADEQFF
TGCGCCAGCAGGACCACTGCAGGGGCGGATGAGCAGTTCTTC
>TRBJ2-4|many|TRBV12-3/TRBV12-4|NA
CASSLSPSYSLAKNIQYF
TGTGCCAGCAGTTTAAGTCCCAGTTATTCCTTAGCCAAAAACATTCAGTACTTC
>TRBJ1-2|few|TRBV5-5|NA
CASSLSTMAGDYGYTF
TGTGCCAGCAGCTTGTCTACGATGGCGGGGGACTATGGCTACACCTTC
>TRBJ2-2|NA|TRBV5-4|NA
CASSLGIDPGNTGELFF
TGTGCCAGCAGCTTGGGGATTGATCCAGGAAACACCGGGGAGCTGTTTTTT
>TRBJ1-2|many|TRBV12-3/TRBV12-4|TRBD1
CASSQPGQGAYGYTF
TGTGCCAGCAGTCAGCCGGGACAGGGGGCCTATGGCTACACCTTC
>TRBJ1-2|NA|TRBV27|TRBD1
CASSLNSGTGDNYGYTF
TGTGCCAGCAGTTTAAATTCTGGGACAGGGGATAACTATGGCTACACCTTC
>TRBJ2-5|NA|TRBV20-1|NA
CSARRDAETQYF
TGCAGTGCTAGGCGAGACGCGGAGACCCAGTACTTC
>TRBJ1-5|many|TRBV6-5|NA
CASSLGGQRNQPQHF
TGTGCCAGCAGCTTGGGGGGGCAACGCAATCAGCCCCAGCATTTT
>TRBJ2-5|many|TRBV27|NA
CASWKTQYF
TGTGCCAGCTGGAAGACCCAGTACTTC
>TRBJ2-1|many|TRBV29-1|NA
CSVGGRFF
TGCAGCGTTGGGGGGCGGTTCTTC
>TRBJ2-1|few|TRBV28|TRBD2
CASIGASGGRPYNEQFF
TGTGCCAGCATCGGGGCTAGCGGGGGCCGACCCTACAATGAGCAGTTCTTC
>TRBJ2-5|few|TRBV20-1|NA
CSARDNRQYF
TGCAGTGCTAGAGATAATCGGCAGTACTTC